This T cell receptor beta chain was sequenced during a study of memory CD4+ T cells and cytomegalovirus serostatus. Across the study: Of the healthy Belgian adults, fewer than 10 were CMV seropositive and 20 to 30 seronegative. General study findings and limits: Suggested: most of the CMV-linked TCR signature lies in CD4+ memory cells. Repertoires predicted CMV serostatus with median bootstrapped AUC of about 0.95.

This clone was picked up one time. The antigen is not known. Generated by immunoSEQ multiplex PCR, the TCRdb table keeps only in-frame clones and is missing some. Altogether just over 25,000 clones are present, 75% being singletons, with the ten largest covering roughly 1%. The sort gate was single viable CD3+CD4+CD8-CD45RO+ cells for memory CD4+ T cells. Total CD4+ T cells were enriched by CD4 positive selection. Sample: memory CD4+ T cells from blood. The clonotype comes from an adult in good health and CMV-seronegative.

The CDR3 here is CASSLGASFINTEAFF. DNA of the CDR3: TGTGCCAGCAGCTTAGGAGCCAGTTTTATTAACACTGAAGCTTTCTTT. The chain combines TRBV7-9 with TRBJ1-1; D unresolved. V dropped 1 base and J dropped 2 bases, with 14 bases sitting between them. This CDR3 has 16 residues. Germline CDR1 reads SEHNR; CDR2 reads FQNEAQ (reference sequence).